A selection of T cell receptor beta chains follows, all from one sample in a study of T-cell memory formation after mild COVID-19. Using its own MiXCR run on the 5' RACE reads, TCRdb lists one record per CDR3 protein. The data show 500,000 to 600,000 distinct CDR3 sequences, with about 20% seen just once and around 12% held by the top ten. The sequenced sample consisted of PBMCs or a T cell subset sorted from them (not recorded which). The receptor source for this set is an adult woman who had mild COVID-19 (a few samples of this study predate the infection). Cell type and time point are not known. Both conserved end residues are part of each CDR3. Each record gives: clone size, J gene, D gene, V gene, CDR3 protein, CDR3 DNA. A D gene is named only where the DNA matches it firmly. Clone size appears in some rows only: once, few, many, or a class for an expanded clone.

- | TRBJ2-1 | TRBD2 | TRBV7-3 | CASSSTLAGASYNEQFF | TGTGCCAGCAGCTCTACCCTAGCGGGAGCCTCCTACAATGAGCAGTTCTTC
once | TRBJ1-1 | - | TRBV5-4 | CASSFRAPNTEAFF | TGTGCCAGCAGCTTCCGGGCTCCGAACACTGAAGCTTTCTTT
- | TRBJ2-4 | TRBD2 | TRBV19 | CASSYGGEHGNIQYF | TGTGCCAGTAGTTACGGGGGGGAACACGGAAACATTCAGTACTTC
- | TRBJ1-1 | TRBD1 | TRBV15 | CATYRGPRSNTEAFF | TGTGCCACCTACAGGGGACCCCGGTCGAACACTGAAGCTTTCTTT
- | TRBJ2-7 | TRBD2 | TRBV20-1 | CSPTLAGQRGEQYF | TGCAGTCCAACACTAGCGGGGCAGAGAGGAGAGCAGTACTTC
- | TRBJ2-1 | - | TRBV18 | CASSQQGTLNEQFF | TGTGCCAGCTCACAACAGGGTACTCTCAATGAGCAGTTCTTC
- | TRBJ2-7 | TRBD1 | TRBV20-1 | CSANPPGQGLYEQYF | TGCAGTGCTAATCCCCCGGGACAGGGCCTATACGAGCAGTACTTC
- | TRBJ2-2 | TRBD2 | TRBV7-6 | CASSLALAGGETTGELFF | TGTGCCAGCAGCTTAGCGCTAGCGGGAGGTGAAACAACCGGGGAGCTGTTTTTT
few | TRBJ2-1 | - | TRBV24-1 | CATSEARDNEQFF | TGTGCCACCAGTGAGGCCCGGGACAATGAGCAGTTCTTC
many | TRBJ1-2 | TRBD1 | TRBV10-3 | CAISEDRGNNYGYTF | TGTGCCATCAGTGAGGACAGGGGAAATAACTATGGCTACACCTTC
few | TRBJ2-1 | - | TRBV4-2 | CASSRDGPHEQFF | TGTGCCAGCAGCCGAGACGGGCCCCATGAGCAGTTCTTC
few | TRBJ1-1 | - | TRBV7-3 | CASSWSGRGTEAFF | TGTGCCAGCAGCTGGTCGGGACGGGGGACTGAAGCTTTCTTT
few | TRBJ2-3 | - | TRBV7-9 | CASSSTFTDSSTDTQYF | TGTGCCAGCAGCTCAACTTTCACAGATTCTAGCACAGATACGCAGTATTTT
- | TRBJ2-1 | TRBD1 | TRBV18 | CASSPDRVSYNEQFF | TGTGCCAGCTCACCAGACAGGGTCTCCTACAATGAGCAGTTCTTC
- | TRBJ2-7 | - | TRBV7-7 | CASSPTQGYEQYF | TGTGCTAGCAGCCCCACACAGGGTTACGAGCAGTACTTC
few | TRBJ1-3 | - | TRBV19 | CASSISSGNTIYF | TGTGCCAGTAGTATAAGCTCTGGAAACACCATATATTTT
- | TRBJ2-3 | TRBD2 | TRBV25-1 | CASSERSSGAYTDTQYF | TGTGCCAGCAGTGAAAGATCGAGCGGGGCTTACACAGATACGCAGTATTTT
few | TRBJ1-6 | - | TRBV4-1 | CASSPQGSYNSPLHF | TGCGCCAGCAGCCCTCAGGGCTCCTATAATTCACCCCTCCACTTT
- | TRBJ2-3 | - | TRBV7-9 | CASSSAGPVMITDTQYF | TGTGCCAGCAGCTCCGCTGGGCCGGTCATGATTACAGATACGCAGTATTTT
- | TRBJ1-2 | TRBD1 | TRBV6-6 | CASSYQDRGSDGYTF | TGTGCCAGCAGTTATCAGGACAGGGGGTCCGATGGCTACACCTTC
few | TRBJ2-4 | TRBD1 | TRBV28 | CASSEKLDRAKNIQYF | TGTGCCAGCAGTGAAAAGTTGGACAGGGCCAAAAACATTCAGTACTTC
- | TRBJ1-2 | TRBD1 | TRBV4-1 | CASSAPGQEIGYTF | TGCGCCAGCAGCGCGCCGGGACAGGAAATCGGCTACACCTTC